This T cell receptor (beta chain) was obtained from a study of blood T cell repertoires in COVID-19. The overall study: Acute and convalescent COVID-19 specimens originated in the United States, Italy and Spain.

The germline CDR1 and CDR2 sequences are SEHNR and FQNEAQ (reference sequence). Unmatched junction bases numbered 4, after V lost 2 bases and J lost 2 bases. The CDR3 covers 15 residues. Repertoires were generated with immunoSEQ multiplex PCR, while TCRdb's copy carries only in-frame clones and drops some. The sample includes approximately 74,000 clones, more than 80% of them seen just once. The sample comprised peripheral blood. This chain joins TRBV7-9 and TRBJ2-3; 7 nucleotides match TRBD2. This sequence was found in an elderly woman with active or convalescent COVID-19. The CDR3 nucleotides read TGTGCCAGCAGCTTACAGGGAGGGTACACAGATACGCAGTATTTT. Amino acids: CASSLQGGYTDTQYF.